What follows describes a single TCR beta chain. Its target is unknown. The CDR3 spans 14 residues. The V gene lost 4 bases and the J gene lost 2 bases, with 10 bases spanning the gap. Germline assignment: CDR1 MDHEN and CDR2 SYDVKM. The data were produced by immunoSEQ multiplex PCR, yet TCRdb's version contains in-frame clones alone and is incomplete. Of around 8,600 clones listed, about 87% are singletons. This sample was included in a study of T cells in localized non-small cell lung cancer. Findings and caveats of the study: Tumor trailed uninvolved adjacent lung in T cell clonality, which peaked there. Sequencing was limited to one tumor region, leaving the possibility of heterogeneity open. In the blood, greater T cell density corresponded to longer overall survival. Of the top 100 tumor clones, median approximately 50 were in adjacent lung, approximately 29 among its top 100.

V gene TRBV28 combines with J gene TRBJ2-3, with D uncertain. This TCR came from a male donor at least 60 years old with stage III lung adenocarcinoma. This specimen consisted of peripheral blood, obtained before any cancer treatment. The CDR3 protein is CASSSYYITDTQYF. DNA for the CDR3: TGTGCCAGCAGTTCCTACTATATCACAGATACGCAGTATTTT.